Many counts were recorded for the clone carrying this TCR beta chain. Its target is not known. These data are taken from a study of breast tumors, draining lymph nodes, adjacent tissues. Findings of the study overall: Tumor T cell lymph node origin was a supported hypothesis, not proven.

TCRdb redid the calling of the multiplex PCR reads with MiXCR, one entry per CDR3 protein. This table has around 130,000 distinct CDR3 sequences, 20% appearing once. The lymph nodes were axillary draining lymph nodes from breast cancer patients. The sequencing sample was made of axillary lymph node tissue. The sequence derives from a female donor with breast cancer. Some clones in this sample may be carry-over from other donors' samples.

CDR3 residues: CATSETLQGDTQYF. The CDR3 region has the DNA TGTGCCACCAGTGAAACATTACAGGGAGATACGCAGTATTTT. This chain joins TRBV24-1 and TRBJ2-3, with a tentative D call TRBD1 (6 bases). Trimming removed 4 bases from V and 5 bases from J, with 12 bases in between. CDR1 KGHDR and CDR2 SFDVKD come from the germline V gene. The CDR3 is made up of 14 amino acids.